The clone carrying this T cell receptor (beta chain) was picked up a small number of times. Its matching antigen is unknown. Sampled while nominally healthy, donors likely had unrecorded immune exposures. Unmatched junction bases numbered 6, after V lost 5 bases and J lost 2 bases. Germline CDR1 SGHDN, CDR2 FVKESK. This CDR3 contains 15 residues. The data are from a study of cytomegalovirus exposure and HLA in healthy donors. Study results and limitations: Later analysis showed most CMV-associated TCR beta chains appearing HLA-restricted. Clonal expansion, a later analysis showed, was greater in HLA-associated TCR beta chains than in equally common others. Based on reports, TCR beta sequences accurately predicted HLA-A and HLA-B alleles for most subjects.

Primers: 60 Vbeta forward and 13 Jbeta reverse. Clones were sequenced by immunoSEQ multiplex PCR, and TCRdb holds only the in-frame ones, with some missing. In the table there are about 180,000 clones, roughly four fifths of which are singletons. The material sequenced was PBMCs. The chain has TRBV14 and TRBJ2-1; 7 bases agree with TRBD1. The TCR was taken from a man younger than 35 in good health and CMV-seronegative. The CDR3 loop reads CASSSRQGTYNEQFF. CDR3 sequence (DNA): TGTGCCAGCAGCAGTAGACAGGGTACCTACAATGAGCAGTTCTTC.